A single sample gave rise to the 12 T cell receptor beta chains below, sequenced in a study of T cell responses to AZD1222 COVID-19 vaccine. The method was immunoSEQ multiplex PCR; TCRdb's version includes in-frame clones alone and lacks a portion of them. The sample contains approximately 110,000 clones, about 87% of which appear only once. The input for sequencing was peripheral blood, taken on day 0 of AZD1222 vaccination. The receptor source for this set is an adult in good health.

The chain carries TRBV7-8 and TRBJ1-5; D remains unclear. Germline CDR1 is SGHVS and CDR2 is FQNEAQ. V was cut by 5 bases and J by 0 bases, with 5 bases left in between. The CDR3 spans 13 residues. The CDR3 DNA reads TGTGCCAGCAGCACATATAGCAATCAGCCCCAGCATTTT. It codes for CASSTYSNQPQHF.

This chain joins TRBV7-8 and TRBJ2-7; possibly TRBD1 for D (5 bases). The V gene's germline CDR1 is SGHVS and CDR2 FQNEAQ. CDR3 size: 12 residues. Deletions cut 3 bases from V and 6 bases from J, with 9 bases between. The DNA for the CDR3 is TGTGCCAGCAGCTTGATCAGGGCCGAGCAGTACTTC. This codes for CASSLIRAEQYF.

The genes are TRBV19 and TRBJ2-7; 11 bases align to TRBD1. The CDR3 runs 17 residues. CDR1 is LNHDA, CDR2 SQIVND, per germline (reference sequence). The V segment lost 3 bases and the J segment 0 bases; nucleotides outside the gene matches: 7. The CDR3 DNA is TGTGCCAGTAGTATCCGACTGGGACAGGGGGACTCCTACGAGCAGTACTTC. This translates into CASSIRLGQGDSYEQYF.

On this clone: At one end the junction does not follow the germline gene, possibly because of a read error. The V gene is TRBV5-8, the J gene TRBJ2-1; possibly TRBD1 for D (5 bases). The CDR3 sequence is 11 residues long. In germline, CDR1 is SGHTS, CDR2 YDEGEE. In DNA form, the CDR3 reads TGTGCCAGCAGCATCAGGGTCCTCCAGATCTTC. It is translated as CASSIRVLQIF.

This clone was recorded once. The rearrangement joins TRBV7-2 to TRBJ1-2; D perhaps matches TRBD1 (5 bases). Germline assignment: CDR1 SGHTA and CDR2 FQGNSA. The CDR3 runs to 15 residues. The V end lost 5 bases, the J end lost 5 bases, and 18 bases lay between the germline ends. The DNA of the CDR3 is TGTGCCAGCAGCCTTAGTAGGGACCCCACGTATGGCTACACCTTC. Its protein product is CASSLSRDPTYGYTF.

Note on this clone: Other DNA sequences in this specimen translate into the identical CDR3. The gene calls are TRBV5-1 and TRBJ2-5; D is unresolved. The CDR3 runs 12 residues. V was pared by 0 bases and J by 2 bases, with 2 bases between. Germline-derived CDR1 and CDR2 are SGHRS and YFSETQ. CDR3 nucleotide sequence: TGCGCCAGCAGCTTGGCTCAAGAGACCCAGTACTTC. Translation gives CASSLAQETQYF. Drawing the rest from reference TRBV5-1 and TRBJ2-5, the complete variable domain is KAGVTQTPRYLIKTRGQQVTLSCSPISGHRSVSWYQQTPGQGLQFLFEYFSETQRNKGNFPGRFSGRQFSNSRSEMNVSTLELGDSALYLCASSLAQETQYFGPGTRLLVL.

The chain recombines TRBV5-4 with TRBJ1-2; D gene ambiguous. The CDR3 runs to 13 residues. V lost 0 bases and J 5 bases, leaving 8 bases between the germline ends. Germline CDR1 SGHNT, CDR2 YYREEE (reference sequence). The CDR3 sequence is CASSLAVGYGYTF. The CDR3 nucleotides read TGTGCCAGCAGCTTGGCCGTAGGGTATGGCTACACCTTC.

The chain links TRBV2 to TRBJ2-3; 7 positions match TRBD2. J was trimmed by 4 bases and V by 3 bases; bases with no gene match: 7. Germline loops: CDR1 SNHLY, CDR2 FYNNEI. The CDR3 totals 15 residues. The CDR3 DNA sequence: TGTGCCAGCAGTGATATAGGGCTAGCGGCAGATACGCAGTATTTT. It yields the protein CASSDIGLAADTQYF.

V gene TRBV2 combines with J gene TRBJ1-4; the D is unclear. V lost 4 bases and J 0 bases, leaving 12 bases between the germline ends. Germline V gives CDR1 SNHLY, CDR2 FYNNEI. The CDR3 is 16 residues long. CDR3 loop: CASSGGKSSTNEKLFF. The CDR3 region has the DNA TGTGCCAGCAGTGGCGGCAAATCTTCAACTAATGAAAAACTGTTTTTT.

The V call is TRBV30, the J call TRBJ2-7; D might be TRBD1 (6 bases). From germline, CDR1 is GTSNPN and CDR2 SVGIG (reference sequence). Deletions cut 4 bases from V and 6 bases from J, with 16 bases between. The CDR3 is 13 amino acids. For the CDR3, the DNA is TGTGCCTGGATGTCGGCAGGGGTGGGCGAGCAGTACTTC. This codes for CAWMSAGVGEQYF.

The CDR3 DNA reads TGTGCCAGCCTCTCGGGACTAGCGGGTGAGCAGTTCTTC. Translated: CASLSGLAGEQFF. This chain connects TRBV27 to TRBJ2-1, with 12 bases that match TRBD2. Germline V lookup: CDR1 MNHEY, CDR2 SMNVEV (reference sequence). The junction had 5 bases not matched to a gene; V was cut back by 8 bases and J by 9 bases. CDR3 length: 13 amino acids.

This chain joins TRBV24-1 and TRBJ2-5; 7 bases are shared with TRBD2. Germline CDR1 KGHDR, CDR2 SFDVKD. With V trimmed by 5 bases and J by 4 bases, 15 bases remained unmatched. CDR3 length equals 17 residues. The CDR3 region has the DNA TGTGCCACCAGTGCCAAGGCCCAGCGGGGTCAGATAGAGACCCAGTACTTC. Translation gives CATSAKAQRGQIETQYF.